This entry features one T cell receptor (beta chain) sequence. As yet, its antigen is unknown. Deletions cut 1 base from V and 5 bases from J, with 12 bases between. Germline-derived CDR1 and CDR2 are DFQATT and SNEGSKA (reference sequence). This CDR3 comprises 14 residues. The sample originates from a study of CD8+CD57+ T cells in acquired aplastic anemia. Study background: Sorted cells (CD4+ and CD8+) yielded DNA amounts that averaged about 2.9 ug.

TCR beta VDJ and CDR3 profiles were obtained from a genomic DNA template. TCRdb reprocessed the reads with MiXCR, giving one entry per CDR3 protein. There are 200,000 or so distinct CDR3 sequences in the sample; under 55% occur only once, and just under 20% lies in the top ten. Study-wide findings and caveats: Roughly 30 CD8+ CDR3 sequences occurred in both the patients and the controls.

Sequencing involved patients with CD8+CD57+ cell expansion previously shown by flow cytometry. The chain links TRBV20-1 to TRBJ2-1; D is perhaps TRBD2 (6 bases). The source material was sorted CD4+, CD8+, or CD8+CD57+ T cells (not recorded which) from PBMCs. The sequence was obtained from a human donor with aplastic anemia. CDR3 sequence reads: CSARGASEDNEQFF. CDR3 nucleotide sequence: TGCAGTGCTAGAGGGGCTAGCGAGGACAATGAGCAGTTCTTC.